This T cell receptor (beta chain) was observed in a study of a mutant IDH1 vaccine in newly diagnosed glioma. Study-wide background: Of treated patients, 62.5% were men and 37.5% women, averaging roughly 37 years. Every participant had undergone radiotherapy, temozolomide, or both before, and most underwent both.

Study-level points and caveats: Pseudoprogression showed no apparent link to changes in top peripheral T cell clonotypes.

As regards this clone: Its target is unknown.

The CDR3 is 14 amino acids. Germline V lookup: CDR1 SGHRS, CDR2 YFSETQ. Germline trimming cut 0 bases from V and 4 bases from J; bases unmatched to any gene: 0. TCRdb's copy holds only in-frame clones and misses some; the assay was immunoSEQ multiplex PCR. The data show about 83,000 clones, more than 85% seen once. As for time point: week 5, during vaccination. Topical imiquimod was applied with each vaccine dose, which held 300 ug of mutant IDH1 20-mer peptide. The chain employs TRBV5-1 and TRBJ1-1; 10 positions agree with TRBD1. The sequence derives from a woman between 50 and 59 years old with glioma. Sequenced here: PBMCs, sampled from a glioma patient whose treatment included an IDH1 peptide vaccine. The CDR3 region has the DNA TGCGCCAGCAGCTTGGGGACAGGGGGCACTGAAGCTTTCTTT. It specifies CASSLGTGGTEAFF.